The 32 T cell receptor beta chains listed next were all sequenced from one sample in a study of control samples from healthy donors and cancer patients. TCRdb's table, derived via immunoSEQ multiplex PCR, lists solely in-frame clones and lacks some. Here the sample spans 150,000 to 200,000 clones, approximately 94% being singletons. The source material was blood. These TCRs come from a woman aged 40 to 50 in good health.

The V gene is TRBV7-2, the J gene TRBJ1-4, with unresolved D. V lost 1 base and J 5 bases, leaving 14 bases between the germline ends. The germline V gene has CDR1 SGHTA and CDR2 FQGNSA. This CDR3 has 16 amino acids. CDR3 sequence reads: CASSLVLGNPNEKLFF. CDR3 bases: TGTGCCAGCAGCTTAGTCCTGGGAAACCCGAATGAAAAACTGTTTTTT.

This clone was detected only a few times. This rearrangement joins TRBV19 to TRBJ1-1; TRBD1 matches at 10 bases. With 4 bases clipped from V and 5 bases from J, the junction kept 1 base outside the gene matches. This CDR3 is 13 amino acids long. Per the germline V gene, CDR1 is LNHDA and CDR2 is SQIVND (reference sequence). The CDR3 region has the DNA TGTGCCAGTAGTAGGGACAGGGGAACTGAAGCTTTCTTT. Protein: CASSRDRGTEAFF.

This chain links TRBV6-6 with TRBJ2-1; TRBD2 agrees at 8 bases. Germline assignment: CDR1 MNHNY and CDR2 SVGAGI (reference sequence). J lost 4 bases, V lost 0 bases, and 2 bases had no gene match. The CDR3 is 15 residues long. CDR3 DNA sequence: TGTGCCAGCAGTTACTCCGGCGGGAGGTACAATGAGCAGTTCTTC. Amino acids: CASSYSGGRYNEQFF.

The chain combines TRBV9 with TRBJ1-2; TRBD1 matches 9 bases. This CDR3 contains 14 residues. V lost 4 bases, J lost 4 bases, and 5 bases stayed unmatched. The germline V gene has CDR1 SGDLS and CDR2 YYNGEE. CDR3 in amino acids: CASSRRTGAYGYTF. Here the CDR3 DNA reads TGTGCCAGCAGCAGACGGACAGGGGCCTATGGCTACACCTTC.

The chain links TRBV10-3 to TRBJ2-7; 7 bases match TRBD2. In germline, CDR1 is ENHRY, CDR2 SYGVKD. The CDR3 is 23 residues long. J gave up 3 bases and V 0 bases, and 29 bases lay outside the gene matches. The CDR3 sequence is CAISESRWQQRKTTGTNHYEQYF. CDR3 sequence (DNA): TGTGCCATCAGTGAGTCGAGGTGGCAGCAAAGGAAGACCACCGGGACTAATCACTACGAGCAGTACTTC.

As concerns this clone: This sample also contains other DNA sequences that code for the same CDR3. The chain has TRBV7-2 and TRBJ2-5; the D is unclear. In germline, CDR1 is SGHTA, CDR2 FQGNSA. The CDR3 loop spans 13 amino acids. V was clipped by 2 bases and J by 1 base, with 5 bases between them. DNA for the CDR3: TGTGCCAGCAGCTTACCGTCCCAAGAGACCCAGTACTTC. It is translated as CASSLPSQETQYF.

The chain uses TRBV2 and TRBJ2-4, with D tentatively TRBD2 (6 bases). The CDR3 is 16 residues long. Trimming cost V 1 base and J 0 bases, with 10 bases left between them. CDR1 is SNHLY and CDR2 is FYNNEI in the germline V gene. CDR3 protein: CASSEGGGLAKNIQYF. Here the CDR3 DNA reads TGTGCCAGCAGTGAAGGTGGAGGGCTAGCCAAAAACATTCAGTACTTC.

The chain employs TRBV7-8 and TRBJ1-2, with TRBD1 matching over 7 bases. In germline, CDR1 is SGHVS, CDR2 FQNEAQ. With 6 bases clipped from V and 3 bases from J, the junction kept 7 bases outside the gene matches. CDR3 length: 14 amino acids. The CDR3 is CASRQGGDYYGYTF. The CDR3 coding sequence is TGTGCCAGCAGGCAGGGGGGGGATTACTATGGCTACACCTTC.

This rearrangement joins TRBV27 to TRBJ1-6; D is perhaps TRBD1 (5 bases). Trimming left V 1 base short and J 10 bases short, with 11 bases between. CDR3 length: 14 amino acids. Looked up from germline, CDR1 is MNHEY and CDR2 is SMNVEV (reference sequence). The CDR3 here is CASSLLTGESPLHF. Written as DNA, the CDR3 is TGTGCCAGCAGTTTATTGACGGGGGAGTCACCCCTCCACTTT.

The chain uses TRBV11-2 and TRBJ1-2, with D possibly TRBD1 on 6 matching bases. Between the trimmed V and J ends, which lost 5 bases and 4 bases, there was a span of 17 bases. The CDR3 contains 15 residues. Germline CDR1 reads SGHAT; CDR2 reads FQNNGV. CDR3 nucleotides: TGTGCCAGCAGCCTTCAGGCGGGGGGCGCCTATGGCTACACCTTC. The encoded protein is CASSLQAGGAYGYTF.

The chain is built from TRBV3-1 (or the pseudogene TRBV3-2) and TRBJ2-2, with D uncertain. This CDR3 contains 13 residues. In germline, CDR1 is LGHDT, CDR2 YNNKEL (reference sequence). The V and J ends lost 3 bases and 6 bases respectively, with 8 bases between them. The CDR3 loop reads CASSHRTPGELFF. The CDR3 region has the DNA TGTGCCAGCAGCCACCGGACCCCCGGGGAGCTGTTTTTT.

Notes on this clone: Other DNA sequences from this sample encode an identical CDR3 as well. The J gene is TRBJ1-1, the V gene TRBV10-3; no definite D call. Between the trimmed V and J ends, which lost 0 bases and 5 bases, there was a span of 1 base. Germline V CDR1 and CDR2: ENHRY, SYGVKD. The CDR3 extends over 11 amino acids. The CDR3 sequence: CAISESTEAFF. The DNA of the CDR3 is TGTGCCATCAGTGAGTCTACTGAAGCTTTCTTT.

This clone was observed a few times. The J gene is TRBJ1-2, the V gene TRBV3-1 (or the pseudogene TRBV3-2); D is unclear. CDR3 size: 14 residues. V lost 7 bases and J lost 8, with 20 bases in between. Per germline, CDR1 LGHDT and CDR2 YNNKEL (reference sequence). The CDR3 coding sequence is TGTGCCAGCACCCCTCGAAGAGGCGAAGGGGGCTACACCTTC. This translates into CASTPRRGEGGYTF.

V usage is TRBV29-1 and J usage is TRBJ1-3; D is uncertain. V gave up 4 bases and J gave up 4 bases, with 11 bases separating them. Germline CDR1 reads SQVTM; CDR2 reads ANQGSEA. This CDR3 has 13 amino acids. The CDR3 sequence is CSVVPRPGNTIYF. CDR3 nucleotides: TGCAGCGTTGTGCCCAGGCCCGGAAACACCATATATTTT.

The chain is built from TRBV2 and TRBJ1-4, with a weak D call TRBD1 (6 bases). The CDR3 spans 17 residues. Per the germline V gene, CDR1 is SNHLY and CDR2 is FYNNEI. The V gene lost 2 bases and the J gene lost 7 bases, with 20 bases spanning the gap. CDR3 nucleotide sequence: TGTGCCAGCAGTGAAAGAGGCAACAGGGCTTTAGGTGAAAAACTGTTTTTT. It encodes CASSERGNRALGEKLFF.

In its sample, this clone was seen once. CDR3 DNA: TGCGCCAGCAGCCAACTCAGTCAGGGGAACACTGAAGCTTTCTTT. As protein: CASSQLSQGNTEAFF. The chain combines TRBV4-1 with TRBJ1-1; perhaps TRBD1 as D (5 bases). V shed 2 bases and J shed 1 base, with 11 bases lying between them. This CDR3 region has 15 residues. The germline CDR1 and CDR2 sequences are MGHRA and YSYEKL.

The CDR3 loop reads CASSENRGLTEAFF. The CDR3 nucleotides read TGTGCCAGCAGCGAGAACAGGGGGCTCACTGAAGCTTTCTTT. The chain recombines TRBV11-2 with TRBJ1-1; 9 nucleotides align to TRBD1. V shed 5 bases, J shed 4 bases, and the junction held 5 bases outside the gene matches. The germline gives CDR1 SGHAT, CDR2 FQNNGV. CDR3 length equals 14 residues.

The chain carries TRBV14 and TRBJ1-2; possibly TRBD1 for D (5 bases). Trimming removed 4 bases from V and 8 bases from J, with 17 bases in between. CDR3 length: 14 amino acids. The germline V gene has CDR1 SGHDN and CDR2 FVKESK. In DNA, the CDR3 is TGTGCCAGCAGCCCCCCTGGTGGGGGTGGCGGCTACACCTTC. This codes for CASSPPGGGGGYTF.

The rearrangement links TRBV5-6 to TRBJ2-3, with 7 bases that match TRBD1. This CDR3 comprises 14 residues. The germline V gene has CDR1 SGHDT and CDR2 YYEEEE. J gave up 11 bases and V 2 bases, and 11 bases lay outside the gene matches. The CDR3 sequence: CASSFRDRPFGQYF. The DNA for the CDR3 is TGTGCCAGCAGCTTCCGGGACAGACCGTTTGGGCAGTATTTT.

V usage is TRBV5-1 and J usage is TRBJ2-6; 7 bases are shared with TRBD2. V gave up 0 bases and J gave up 0 bases; unmatched junction bases: 3. CDR1 and CDR2 (germline): SGHRS, YFSETQ. The CDR3 is made up of 17 amino acids. CDR3 coding DNA: TGCGCCAGCAGCTTGGCCGGGGGGAACTCTGGGGCCAACGTCCTGACTTTC. Its protein is CASSLAGGNSGANVLTF.

This chain uses TRBV19 with TRBJ1-5; the D is unclear. The V end was cut by 2 bases, the J end by 0 bases, with 11 bases between. The CDR3 totals 16 residues. Germline assignment: CDR1 LNHDA and CDR2 SQIVND (reference sequence). The CDR3 coding sequence is TGTGCCAGTAGTATAAGGATTAGCGCTAGCAATCAGCCCCAGCATTTT. Protein sequence: CASSIRISASNQPQHF.

The chain has TRBV4-3 and TRBJ1-5, with D uncertain. Trimming took 0 bases from V and 2 from J, leaving 5 bases between them. Germline CDR1 LGHNA, CDR2 YSLEER. The CDR3 sequence is 14 residues long. The CDR3: CASSQEKGNQPQHF. DNA of the CDR3: TGCGCCAGCAGCCAAGAAAAGGGCAATCAGCCCCAGCATTTT.

V usage is TRBV7-2 and J usage is TRBJ1-2; a possible D gene is TRBD1 (5 bases). The length of the CDR3 is 14 residues. Germline V gene sequence: CDR1 SGHTA, CDR2 FQGNSA. With 7 bases removed from V and 0 bases from J, the gap between germline ends came to 12 bases. The CDR3, as DNA: TGTGCCAGCACCGGGGCAGCTGCTAACTATGGCTACACCTTC. This encodes CASTGAAANYGYTF.

The chain carries TRBV11-2 and TRBJ1-2; D is unclear. The CDR3 spans 14 residues. Germline V gene data show CDR1 as SGHAT and CDR2 as FQNNGV. V was trimmed by 1 base and J by 7 bases, leaving 13 bases between them. Written as DNA, the CDR3 is TGTGCCAGCAGCTTAGGTCCTAGACAAGGTGGCTACACCTTC. Its translation is CASSLGPRQGGYTF.

This clone has only one observation. The chain recombines TRBV9 with TRBJ2-1; 9 bases agree with TRBD1. Germline V gene sequence: CDR1 SGDLS, CDR2 YYNGEE. Trimming removed 0 bases from V and 7 bases from J; junction bases left unmatched: 11. The CDR3 spans 17 residues. The CDR3 DNA is TGTGCCAGCAGCGTAGCTACCGGGGACAGGGTGCGGAATGAGCAGTTCTTC. Its protein is CASSVATGDRVRNEQFF.

The rearrangement links TRBV7-9 to TRBJ2-7; 8 bases are a match to TRBD1. Trimming at V came to 1 base and at J to 0 bases, leaving 5 bases not matched to a gene. Germline V gene sequence: CDR1 SEHNR, CDR2 FQNEAQ (reference sequence). The CDR3 consists of 16 residues. CDR3 in amino acids: CASSLGTGTNSYEQYF. For the CDR3, the DNA is TGTGCCAGCAGCTTAGGGACAGGGACCAACTCCTACGAGCAGTACTTC. Full variable domain (missing parts from reference TRBV7-9 and TRBJ2-7): DTGVSQNPRHKITKRGQNVTFRCDPISEHNRLYWYRQTLGQGPEFLTYFQNEAQLEKSRLLSDRFSAERPKGSFSTLEIQRTEQGDSAMYLCASSLGTGTNSYEQYFGPGTRLTVT.

The chain joins TRBV21-1 to TRBJ1-2. TRBV21-1 is deemed a pseudogene. The CDR3 extends over 18 amino acids. CDR3 sequence reads: CASSSPLGETTFNYGYTF. The DNA for the CDR3 is TGTGCCAGCAGCTCCCCACTCGGCGAGACTACTTTTAACTATGGCTACACCTTC.

The V and J genes are TRBV9 and TRBJ2-1; D not certain. The CDR3 spans 13 residues. CDR1 and CDR2 (germline): SGDLS, YYNGEE. Trimming shortened V by 0 bases and J by 2 bases, and 3 bases separated the two germline ends. CDR3 sequence reads: CASSVGTYNEQFF. The CDR3 coding sequence is TGTGCCAGCAGCGTAGGGACCTACAATGAGCAGTTCTTC. Drawing the rest from reference TRBV9 and TRBJ2-1, the complete variable domain is DSGVTQTPKHLITATGQRVTLRCSPRSGDLSVYWYQQSLDQGLQFLIQYYNGEERAKGNILERFSAQQFPDLHSELNLSSLELGDSALYFCASSVGTYNEQFFGPGTRLTVL.

V and J are TRBV7-2 and TRBJ2-2; no reliable D call. Germline CDR1 reads SGHTA; CDR2 reads FQGNSA. The CDR3 is 15 residues long. V was cut by 1 base and J by 1 base, with 7 bases left in between. Here the CDR3 reads CASSLGPWNTGELFF. In DNA, the CDR3 is TGTGCCAGCAGCTTAGGTCCCTGGAACACCGGGGAGCTGTTTTTT.

The V call is TRBV5-1, the J call TRBJ1-1; unclear D gene. The CDR3 runs to 13 residues. With 0 bases removed from V and 5 bases from J, the gap between germline ends came to 8 bases. In germline, CDR1 is SGHRS, CDR2 YFSETQ. Here the CDR3 reads CASSLAISTEAFF. In nucleotides, the CDR3 is TGCGCCAGCAGCTTGGCCATTTCGACTGAAGCTTTCTTT.

The chain carries TRBV18 and TRBJ1-2; 9 nucleotides match TRBD1. The CDR3 extends over 16 amino acids. CDR1 KGHSH and CDR2 LQKENI come from the germline V gene. V was pared by 0 bases and J by 5 bases, with 7 bases of the junction left unmatched. The CDR3 loop reads CASSPPNSGTGYGYTF. The CDR3 coding sequence is TGTGCCAGCTCACCACCTAATTCCGGGACAGGGTATGGCTACACCTTC.

This sequence joins TRBV30 and TRBJ1-1; D remains unclear. Looked up from germline, CDR1 is GTSNPN and CDR2 is SVGIG (reference sequence). Trimming shortened V by 2 bases and J by 3 bases, and 10 bases separated the two germline ends. CDR3 length: 13 residues. CDR3 amino acids: CAWSPGLYTEAFF. The CDR3 nucleotides are TGTGCCTGGAGTCCAGGACTGTACACTGAAGCTTTCTTT. Together with reference TRBV30 and TRBJ1-1, the CDR3 gives the full variable domain: SQTIHQWPATLVQPVGSPLSLECTVEGTSNPNLYWYRQAAGRGLQLLFYSVGIGQISSEVPQNLSASRPQDRQFILSSKKLLLSDSGFYLCAWSPGLYTEAFFGQGTRLTVV.